The next 8 T cell receptor beta chains were all read from a single sample in a study of blood T cell repertoires in COVID-19. TCRdb's table, derived via immunoSEQ multiplex PCR, lists solely in-frame clones and lacks some. The sample lists hundreds of thousands of clones; approximately 90% were seen once. Sequences were obtained from peripheral blood. Receptor source: a woman aged 40-49 years who had recovered from COVID-19.

This clone was recorded once. This sequence joins TRBV12-5 and TRBJ1-1; weak D call: TRBD1 (5 bases). This CDR3 region has 14 residues. Germline CDR1 is LGHNT and CDR2 is FRNRAP. V dropped 8 bases and J dropped 1 base, with 14 bases sitting between them. CDR3 region: CASTPGDRNTEAFF. The CDR3 DNA follows: TGTGCTAGTACCCCGGGAGACAGGAACACTGAAGCTTTCTTT.

The chain carries TRBV6-1 and TRBJ2-7, with TRBD1 matching 8 bases. The CDR3 covers 14 residues. Germline trimming cut 2 bases from V and 2 bases from J; bases unmatched to any gene: 2. Germline CDR1 and CDR2: MNHNS and SASEGT. Here the CDR3 reads CASSEWDRPYEQYF. In DNA form, the CDR3 reads TGTGCCAGCAGTGAATGGGACAGGCCCTACGAGCAGTACTTC.

The chain employs TRBV30 and TRBJ2-7, with TRBD2 identical over 10 bases. The CDR3 covers 13 residues. Per the germline V gene, CDR1 is GTSNPN and CDR2 is SVGIG (reference sequence). J was trimmed by 5 bases and V by 1 base; bases with no gene match: 2. CDR3 residues: CAWSGSGGDEQYF. The CDR3, as DNA: TGTGCCTGGAGTGGAAGCGGGGGGGACGAGCAGTACTTC. The full variable domain, completed using reference TRBV30 and TRBJ2-7, is SQTIHQWPATLVQPVGSPLSLECTVEGTSNPNLYWYRQAAGRGLQLLFYSVGIGQISSEVPQNLSASRPQDRQFILSSKKLLLSDSGFYLCAWSGSGGDEQYFGPGTRLTVT.

Only one count was recorded for this clone. The gene calls are TRBV20-1 and TRBJ2-1; TRBD1 aligns across 7 bases. The CDR3 extends over 11 amino acids. Germline CDR1 DFQATT, CDR2 SNEGSKA (reference sequence). V was pared by 6 bases and J by 8 bases, with 4 bases of the junction left unmatched. This chain's CDR3 is CSAQTGDEQFF. CDR3 bases: TGCAGTGCCCAAACAGGGGATGAGCAGTTCTTC.

This chain connects TRBV28 to TRBJ2-6; D uncertain. Between the trimmed V and J ends, which lost 7 bases and 4 bases, there was a span of 11 bases. There are 14 residues in the CDR3. The germline V gene encodes CDR1 MDHEN and CDR2 SYDVKM. The CDR3 DNA reads TGTGCCAGCAACTCCCCGCCCGGGGCCAACGTCCTGACTTTC. It is translated as CASNSPPGANVLTF.

The V gene is TRBV2, the J gene TRBJ1-5; 9 nucleotides agree with TRBD1. CDR1 and CDR2 from the germline V gene are SNHLY and FYNNEI. The CDR3 extends over 16 amino acids. V gave up 4 bases and J gave up 0 bases; unmatched junction bases: 4. CDR3 coding DNA: TGTGCCAGCAGTGGACAGGGGGTTTATAGCAATCAGCCCCAGCATTTT. Translated: CASSGQGVYSNQPQHF.

V is TRBV14 and J is TRBJ2-4, with D possibly matching TRBD2 (5 bases). Germline V gene data show CDR1 as SGHDN and CDR2 as FVKESK. CDR3 length: 17 amino acids. With 2 bases removed from V and 7 bases from J, the gap between germline ends came to 21 bases. The CDR3 loop reads CASSQPTGPPGGNIQYF. The CDR3 coding sequence is TGTGCCAGCAGCCAACCGACCGGGCCCCCCGGCGGGAACATTCAGTACTTC.

The genes are TRBV29-1 and TRBJ2-3; D ambiguous. CDR3 length equals 12 residues. Trimming left V 4 bases short and J 2 bases short, with 7 bases between. Germline values: CDR1 SQVTM, CDR2 ANQGSEA. CDR3 amino acids: CSVVDNTDTQYF. CDR3 coding DNA: TGCAGCGTTGTAGACAACACAGATACGCAGTATTTT.